This T cell receptor beta chain was captured by sequencing in a study of CD8 T cells in ankylosing spondylitis (dated by TCRdb to the late 2010s). Regarding the study in general: The study profiled T cell receptor beta repertoires in healthy donors and ankylosing spondylitis patients to find disease-linked TCR variants. The full study cohort comprised 25 or so ankylosing spondylitis patients and approximately 100 healthy donors. Samples of peripheral blood were taken, and for ankylosing spondylitis patients, synovial fluid was collected as well.

V was cut back by 2 bases and J by 12 bases, leaving a gap of 14 bases between them. The germline V gene (reference sequence) specifies SEHNR as CDR1 and FQNEAQ as CDR2. The CDR3 contains 13 residues, cysteine and phenylalanine counted. The only DNA kept is the CDR3, 39 bases in frame from the first base. Overall study results and their limits: In peripheral blood, the disease-linked clones were found at relatively low frequencies and had a CD8+ phenotype. A TCR beta motif made up of several highly homologous amino acid variants appeared to be characteristic of blood from ankylosing spondylitis patients. Some TCR beta motif variants had previously been reported in synovial fluid and blood of reactive arthritis patients, which suggested common disease-initiation mechanisms. The disease-linked clones were reported to be significantly enriched in matched synovial fluid samples from ankylosing spondylitis patients.

This clonotype was observed a handful of times. Its cognate antigen has yet to be identified. Within one base of it there is no much larger clone, and no base qualities were kept. Sequencing instrument: Illumina HiSeq 2500. TCR beta libraries were prepared by quantitative 5'-RACE with molecular barcodes. As for how the authors treated the data: To identify disease-linked TCR variants, a new computational method was used, one built on a probabilistic model of VDJ rearrangement. Using fastp at Q25 and MiXCR, TCRdb reprocessed the public reads and kept productive beta chains. For every CDR3 protein sequence, its rows merge into one entry that carries the most common genes and DNA. TCRdb, rather than the study authors, made the V and J calls. This sample comprises some 840,000 distinct CDR3 sequences, 12% of them detected only once. Approximately 0.5% of the sample rests with the top ten.

The material sequenced was blood, either unsorted or a sorted T cell fraction (not recorded which). The clonotype comes from a male donor with ankylosing spondylitis. The chain is made from TRBV7-9 and TRBJ2-1; matching of 5 bases hints at TRBD1 as the D gene. Read as DNA, the sequence is TGTGCCAGCAGCTTAAATATGGCAGGGTCGCAGTTCTTC. Translated, it gives CASSLNMAGSQFF.